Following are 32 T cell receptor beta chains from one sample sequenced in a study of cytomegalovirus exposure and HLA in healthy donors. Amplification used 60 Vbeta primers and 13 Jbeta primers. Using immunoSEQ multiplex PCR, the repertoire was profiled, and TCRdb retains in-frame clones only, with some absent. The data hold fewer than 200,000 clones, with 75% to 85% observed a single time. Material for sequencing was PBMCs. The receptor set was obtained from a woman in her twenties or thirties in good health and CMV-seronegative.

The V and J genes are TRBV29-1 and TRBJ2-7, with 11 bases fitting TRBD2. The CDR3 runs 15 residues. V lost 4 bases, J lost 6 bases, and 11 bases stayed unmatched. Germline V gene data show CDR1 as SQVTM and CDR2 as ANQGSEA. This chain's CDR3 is CSVGRLAGTTGEQYF. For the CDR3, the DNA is TGCAGCGTTGGAAGACTAGCGGGGACCACAGGCGAGCAGTACTTC.

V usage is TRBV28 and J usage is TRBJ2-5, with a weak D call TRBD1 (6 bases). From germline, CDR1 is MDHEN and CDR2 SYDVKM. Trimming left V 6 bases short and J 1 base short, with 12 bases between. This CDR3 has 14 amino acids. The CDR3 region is CASSRQEIQETQYF. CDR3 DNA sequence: TGTGCCAGCAGCAGACAGGAGATCCAAGAGACCCAGTACTTC.

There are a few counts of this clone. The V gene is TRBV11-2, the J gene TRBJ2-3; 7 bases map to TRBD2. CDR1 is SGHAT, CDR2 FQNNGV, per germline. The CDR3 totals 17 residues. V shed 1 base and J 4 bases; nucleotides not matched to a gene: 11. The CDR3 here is CASSLAGLGGGPDTQYF. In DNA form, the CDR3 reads TGTGCCAGCAGCTTAGCTGGACTAGGAGGAGGTCCAGATACGCAGTATTTT.

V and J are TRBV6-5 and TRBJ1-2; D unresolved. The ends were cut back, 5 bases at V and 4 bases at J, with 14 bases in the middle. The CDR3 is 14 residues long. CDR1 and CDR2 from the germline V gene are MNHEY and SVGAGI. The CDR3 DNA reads TGTGCCAGCAGTATCAGGACGGACTCCTATGGCTACACCTTC. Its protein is CASSIRTDSYGYTF.

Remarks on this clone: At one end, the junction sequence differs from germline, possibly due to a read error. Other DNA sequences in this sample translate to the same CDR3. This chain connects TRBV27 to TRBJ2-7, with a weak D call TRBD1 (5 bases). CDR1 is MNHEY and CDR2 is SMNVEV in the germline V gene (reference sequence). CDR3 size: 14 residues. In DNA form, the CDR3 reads TGCGCCAGCAGTTTAGGCCTAGGGGTCTACGAGCAGTACTTC. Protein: CASSLGLGVYEQYF.

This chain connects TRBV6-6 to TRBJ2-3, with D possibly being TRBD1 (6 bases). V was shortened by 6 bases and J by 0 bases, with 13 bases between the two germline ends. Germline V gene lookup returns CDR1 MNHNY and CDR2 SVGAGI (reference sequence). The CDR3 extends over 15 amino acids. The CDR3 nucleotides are TGTGCCAGCAGGGCGACAGGACTCAGCACAGATACGCAGTATTTT. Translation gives CASRATGLSTDTQYF.

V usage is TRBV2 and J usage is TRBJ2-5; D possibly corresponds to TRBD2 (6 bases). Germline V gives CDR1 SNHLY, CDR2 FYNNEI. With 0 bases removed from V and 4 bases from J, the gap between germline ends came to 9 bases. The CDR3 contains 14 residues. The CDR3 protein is CASSEARGSETQYF. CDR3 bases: TGTGCCAGCAGTGAAGCTCGGGGGTCAGAGACCCAGTACTTC.

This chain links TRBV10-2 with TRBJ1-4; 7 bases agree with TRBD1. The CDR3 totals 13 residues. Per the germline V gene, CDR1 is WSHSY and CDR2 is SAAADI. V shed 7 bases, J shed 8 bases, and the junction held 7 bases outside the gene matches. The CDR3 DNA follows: TGCGCCAGCACCAGGGGGACCAGCGAAAAACTGTTTTTT. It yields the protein CASTRGTSEKLFF.

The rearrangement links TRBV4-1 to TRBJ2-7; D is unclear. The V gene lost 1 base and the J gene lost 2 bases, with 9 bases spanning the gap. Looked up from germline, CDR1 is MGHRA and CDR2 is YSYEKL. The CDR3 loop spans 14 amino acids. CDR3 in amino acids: CASSQGAYPYEQYF. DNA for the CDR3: TGCGCCAGCAGCCAAGGGGCCTACCCCTACGAGCAGTACTTC.

CDR3 DNA sequence: TGTGCCAGCAGCCCTCGTTGGAGCTCTGGGGCCAACGTCCTGACTTTC. The encoded protein is CASSPRWSSGANVLTF. The gene calls are TRBV9 and TRBJ2-6; D remains ambiguous. The V end was cut by 4 bases, the J end by 0 bases, with 11 bases between. Per the germline V gene, CDR1 is SGDLS and CDR2 is YYNGEE. This CDR3 comprises 16 residues.

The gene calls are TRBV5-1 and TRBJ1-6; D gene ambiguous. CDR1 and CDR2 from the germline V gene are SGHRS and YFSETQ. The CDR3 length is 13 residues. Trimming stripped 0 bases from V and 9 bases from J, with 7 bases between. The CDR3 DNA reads TGCGCCAGCAGCTTGGACACATCTTCACCCCTCCACTTT. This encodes CASSLDTSSPLHF.

CDR3 DNA: TGTGCCAGCAGTTCGGAGTCAAGCTCCTACAATGAGCAGTTCTTC. It yields the protein CASSSESSSYNEQFF. The chain uses TRBV2 and TRBJ2-1; no clear D. This CDR3 contains 15 residues. With 5 bases removed from V and 0 bases from J, the gap between germline ends came to 11 bases. CDR1 and CDR2 from the germline V gene are SNHLY and FYNNEI.

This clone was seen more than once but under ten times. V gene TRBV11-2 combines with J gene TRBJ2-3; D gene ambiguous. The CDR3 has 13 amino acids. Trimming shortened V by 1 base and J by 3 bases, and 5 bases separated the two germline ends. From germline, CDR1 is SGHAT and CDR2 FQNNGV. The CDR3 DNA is TGTGCCAGCAGCTTAGGCAGAACAGATACGCAGTATTTT. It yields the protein CASSLGRTDTQYF.

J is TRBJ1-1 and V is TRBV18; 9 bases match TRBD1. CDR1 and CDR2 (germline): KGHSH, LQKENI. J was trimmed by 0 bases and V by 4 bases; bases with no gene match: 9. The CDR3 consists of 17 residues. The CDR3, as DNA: TGTGCCAGCTCACAAAACGGACAGGGGTTCATGAACACTGAAGCTTTCTTT. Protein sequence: CASSQNGQGFMNTEAFF.

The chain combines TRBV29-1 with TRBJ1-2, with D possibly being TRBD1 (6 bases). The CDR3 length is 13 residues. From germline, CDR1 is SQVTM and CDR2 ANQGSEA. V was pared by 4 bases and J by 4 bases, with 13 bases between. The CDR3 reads CSVGLLQGYGYTF. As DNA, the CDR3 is TGCAGCGTTGGGTTGCTACAGGGCTATGGCTACACCTTC.

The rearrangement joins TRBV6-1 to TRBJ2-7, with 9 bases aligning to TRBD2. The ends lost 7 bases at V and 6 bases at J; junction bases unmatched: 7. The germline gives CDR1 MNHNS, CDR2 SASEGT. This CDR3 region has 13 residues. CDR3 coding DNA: TGTGCCAGCACCGGGACTAGCTACGGCGAGCAGTACTTC. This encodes CASTGTSYGEQYF.

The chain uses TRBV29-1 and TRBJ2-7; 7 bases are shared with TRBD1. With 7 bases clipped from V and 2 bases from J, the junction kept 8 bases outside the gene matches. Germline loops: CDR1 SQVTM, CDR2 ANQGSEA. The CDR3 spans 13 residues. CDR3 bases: TGCAGCGCTACAGGGGTTGTAACCTACGAGCAGTACTTC. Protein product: CSATGVVTYEQYF.

The chain's CDR3 is CASSERWKGRGSDNEQFF. DNA of the CDR3: TGTGCCAGCAGTGAAAGGTGGAAGGGGCGCGGTTCGGACAATGAGCAGTTCTTC. V usage is TRBV6-1 and J usage is TRBJ2-1, with a tentative D call TRBD1 (5 bases). The length of the CDR3 is 18 residues. V was clipped by 2 bases and J by 5 bases, with 22 bases between them. Germline values: CDR1 MNHNS, CDR2 SASEGT.

The CDR3 region is CASSLGDRVGTAFF. The DNA of the CDR3 is TGTGCCAGCAGTTTGGGGGACAGGGTCGGCACGGCTTTCTTT. The chain uses TRBV27 and TRBJ1-1, with TRBD1 matching over 9 bases. The germline gives CDR1 MNHEY, CDR2 SMNVEV (reference sequence). This CDR3 region has 14 residues. V lost 3 bases to trimming and J lost 11 bases; unmatched junction nucleotides: 10.

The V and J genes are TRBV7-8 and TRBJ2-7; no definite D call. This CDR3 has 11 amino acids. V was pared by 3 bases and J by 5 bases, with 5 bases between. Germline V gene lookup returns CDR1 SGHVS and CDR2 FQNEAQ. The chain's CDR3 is CASSFEDEQYF. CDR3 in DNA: TGTGCCAGCAGCTTTGAGGACGAGCAGTACTTC.

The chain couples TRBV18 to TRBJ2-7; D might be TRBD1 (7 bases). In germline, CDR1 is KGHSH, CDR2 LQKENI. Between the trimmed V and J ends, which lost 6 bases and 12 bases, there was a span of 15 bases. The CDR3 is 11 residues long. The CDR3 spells CASSSGGLGYF. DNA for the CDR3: TGTGCCAGCTCGTCAGGGGGACTTGGGTACTTC.

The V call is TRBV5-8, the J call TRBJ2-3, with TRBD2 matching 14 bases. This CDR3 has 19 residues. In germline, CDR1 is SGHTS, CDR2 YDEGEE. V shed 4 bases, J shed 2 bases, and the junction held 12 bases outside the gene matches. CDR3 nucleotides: TGTGCCAGCAGCGGCGGGACTAGCGGGAGTCTTTTTGTCACAGATACGCAGTATTTT. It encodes CASSGGTSGSLFVTDTQYF. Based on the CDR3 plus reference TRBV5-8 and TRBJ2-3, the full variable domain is EAGVTQSPTHLIKTRGQQATLRCSPISGHTSVYWYQQALGLGLQFLLWYDEGEERNRGNFPPRFSGRQFPNYSSELNVNALELEDSALYLCASSGGTSGSLFVTDTQYFGPGTRLTVL.

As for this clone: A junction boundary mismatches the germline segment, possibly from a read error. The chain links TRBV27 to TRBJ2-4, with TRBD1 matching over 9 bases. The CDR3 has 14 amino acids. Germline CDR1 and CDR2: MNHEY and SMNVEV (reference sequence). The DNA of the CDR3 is TGTGCCAGCAGTTCCGGGACAGGGAAAAACAGTCAGTACTTC. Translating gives CASSSGTGKNSQYF.

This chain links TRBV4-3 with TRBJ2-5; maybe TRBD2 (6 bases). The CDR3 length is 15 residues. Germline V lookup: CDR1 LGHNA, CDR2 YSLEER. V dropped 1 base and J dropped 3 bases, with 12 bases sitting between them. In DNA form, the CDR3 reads TGCGCCAGCAGCCAAGGCGGCGCGGGAAAAGAGACCCAGTACTTC. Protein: CASSQGGAGKETQYF.

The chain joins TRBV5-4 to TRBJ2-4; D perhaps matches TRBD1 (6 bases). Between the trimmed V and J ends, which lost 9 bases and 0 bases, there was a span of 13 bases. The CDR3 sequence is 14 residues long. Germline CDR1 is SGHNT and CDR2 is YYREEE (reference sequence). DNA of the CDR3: TGTGCCACCACTCAGGGGATAGCCAAAAACATTCAGTACTTC. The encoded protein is CATTQGIAKNIQYF.

The CDR3 spells CASSVVGDEQFF. In DNA, the CDR3 is TGTGCCAGCAGCGTAGTCGGGGATGAGCAGTTCTTC. This sequence joins TRBV9 and TRBJ2-1, with D perhaps matching TRBD2 (5 bases). The V gene's germline CDR1 is SGDLS and CDR2 YYNGEE. The V end lost 0 bases, the J end lost 8 bases, and 6 bases lay between the germline ends. The CDR3 runs to 12 residues. Together with reference TRBV9 and TRBJ2-1, the CDR3 gives the full variable domain: DSGVTQTPKHLITATGQRVTLRCSPRSGDLSVYWYQQSLDQGLQFLIQYYNGEERAKGNILERFSAQQFPDLHSELNLSSLELGDSALYFCASSVVGDEQFFGPGTRLTVL.

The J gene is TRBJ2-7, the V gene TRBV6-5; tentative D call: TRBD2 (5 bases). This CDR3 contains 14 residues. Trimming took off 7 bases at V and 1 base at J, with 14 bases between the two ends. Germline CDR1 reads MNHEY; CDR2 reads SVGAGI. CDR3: CASTGLLESYEQYF. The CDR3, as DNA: TGTGCCAGCACCGGACTTCTGGAGTCCTACGAGCAGTACTTC.

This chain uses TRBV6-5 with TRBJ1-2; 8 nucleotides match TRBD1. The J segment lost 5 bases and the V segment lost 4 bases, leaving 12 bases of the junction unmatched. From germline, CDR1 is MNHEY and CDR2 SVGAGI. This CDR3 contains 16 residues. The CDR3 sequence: CASSFSDGTGIYGYTF. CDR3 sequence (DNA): TGTGCCAGCAGTTTCTCCGACGGGACAGGAATTTATGGCTACACCTTC.

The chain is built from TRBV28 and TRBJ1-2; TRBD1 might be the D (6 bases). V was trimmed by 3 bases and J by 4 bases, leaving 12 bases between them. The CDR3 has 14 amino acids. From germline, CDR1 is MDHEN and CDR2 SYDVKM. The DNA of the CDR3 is TGTGCCAGCAGTTTTCTTAGGGGGGGCTATGGCTACACCTTC. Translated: CASSFLRGGYGYTF.

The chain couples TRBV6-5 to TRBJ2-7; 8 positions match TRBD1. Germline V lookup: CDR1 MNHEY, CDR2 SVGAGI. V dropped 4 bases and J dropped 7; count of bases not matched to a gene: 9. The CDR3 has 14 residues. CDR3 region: CASSSAGGRREQYF. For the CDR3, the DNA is TGTGCCAGCAGTTCCGCAGGGGGCAGGCGGGAGCAGTACTTC.

The CDR3 nucleotides read TGTGCCAGCAGCTTAGCCGGGGTCGGCTACACCTTC. It is translated as CASSLAGVGYTF. The chain is built from TRBV7-2 and TRBJ1-2; unclear D gene. V was shortened by 0 bases and J by 8 bases, with 7 bases between the two germline ends. The CDR3 consists of 12 residues. In germline, CDR1 is SGHTA, CDR2 FQGNSA.

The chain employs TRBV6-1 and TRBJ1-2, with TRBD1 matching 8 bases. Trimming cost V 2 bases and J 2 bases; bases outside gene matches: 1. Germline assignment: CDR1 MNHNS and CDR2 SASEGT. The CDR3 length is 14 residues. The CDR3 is CASSEWDRNYGYTF. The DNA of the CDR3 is TGTGCCAGCAGTGAATGGGACAGGAACTATGGCTACACCTTC.